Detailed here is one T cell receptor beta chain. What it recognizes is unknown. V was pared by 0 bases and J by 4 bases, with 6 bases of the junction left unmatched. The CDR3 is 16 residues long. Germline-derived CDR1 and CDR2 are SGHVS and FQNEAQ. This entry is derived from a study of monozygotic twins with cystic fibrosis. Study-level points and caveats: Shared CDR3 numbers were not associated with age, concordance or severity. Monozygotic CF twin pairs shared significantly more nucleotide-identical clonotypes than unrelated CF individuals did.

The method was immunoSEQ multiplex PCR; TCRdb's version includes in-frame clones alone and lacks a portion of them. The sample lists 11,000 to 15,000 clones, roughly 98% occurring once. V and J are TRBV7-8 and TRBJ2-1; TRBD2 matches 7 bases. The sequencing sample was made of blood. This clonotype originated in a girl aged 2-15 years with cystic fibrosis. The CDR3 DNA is TGTGCCAGCAGCTTAGCGCCCGGACTAGAGTACAATGAGCAGTTCTTC. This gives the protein CASSLAPGLEYNEQFF.